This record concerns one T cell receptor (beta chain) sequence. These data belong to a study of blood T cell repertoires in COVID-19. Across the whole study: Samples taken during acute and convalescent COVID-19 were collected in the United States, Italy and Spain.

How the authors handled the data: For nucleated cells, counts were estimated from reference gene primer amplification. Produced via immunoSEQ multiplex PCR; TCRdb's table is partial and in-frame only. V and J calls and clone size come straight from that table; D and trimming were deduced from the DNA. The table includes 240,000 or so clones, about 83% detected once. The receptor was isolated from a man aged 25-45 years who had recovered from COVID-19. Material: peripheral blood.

CDR3 coding DNA: TGTGCCAGCAGCTTAGTAGGGGAAGGCCAGCCCCAGCATTTT. Its translation: CASSLVGEGQPQHF. This chain links TRBV13 with TRBJ1-5, with D maybe TRBD1 (5 bases). The CDR3 loop spans 14 amino acids. Trimming stripped 1 base from V and 7 bases from J, with 11 bases between. Germline loops: CDR1 PRHDT, CDR2 FYEKMQ (reference sequence).